The next 32 T cell receptor beta chains were all read from a single sample in a study of T cell changes during pregnancy in multiple sclerosis. Clones were read by immunoSEQ multiplex PCR, and TCRdb kept only the in-frame ones, dropping some. The table has over 90,000 clones, 80% to 95% seen once. The sequencing here drew on peripheral blood, taken after pregnancy. Every receptor here comes from a female donor with multiple sclerosis, enrolled in a pregnancy study.

The chain recombines TRBV5-1 with TRBJ2-7; the D gene is possibly TRBD2 (5 bases). CDR3 length: 15 amino acids. Germline assignment: CDR1 SGHRS and CDR2 YFSETQ. V was clipped by 0 bases and J by 3 bases, with 13 bases between them. The CDR3 region is CASSLAGGSIYEQYF. DNA of the CDR3: TGCGCCAGCAGCTTGGCCGGAGGTTCAATCTACGAGCAGTACTTC.

This clone has a handful of counts. The chain has TRBV27 and TRBJ2-1; 9 nucleotides align to TRBD1. Germline V CDR1 and CDR2: MNHEY, SMNVEV (reference sequence). The V and J ends lost 2 bases and 0 bases, in that order; junction bases with no gene match: 5. The CDR3 runs to 17 residues. The CDR3 coding sequence is TGTGCCAGCAGTTTACGGACAGGGGCATTCTCCTACAATGAGCAGTTCTTC. Its translation: CASSLRTGAFSYNEQFF.

The chain joins TRBV7-9 to TRBJ2-7; D is unclear. The CDR3 spans 15 residues. Trimming removed 0 bases from V and 4 bases from J, with 13 bases in between. The germline CDR1 and CDR2 sequences are SEHNR and FQNEAQ (reference sequence). The CDR3 here is CASSLAHPVRYEQYF. The CDR3 bases are TGTGCCAGCAGCTTAGCGCACCCGGTCAGGTACGAGCAGTACTTC.

This chain connects TRBV5-1 to TRBJ1-3; maybe TRBD1 (5 bases). Germline V gives CDR1 SGHRS, CDR2 YFSETQ. The CDR3 covers 16 residues. V was clipped by 4 bases and J by 3 bases, with 17 bases between them. The CDR3 DNA is TGCGCCAGCAGCCGCGGACATCCTCAAAGTGGAAACACCATATATTTT. This encodes CASSRGHPQSGNTIYF.

The genes are TRBV10-1 and TRBJ2-7, with D perhaps matching TRBD1 (6 bases). CDR3 length: 14 amino acids. V was pared by 3 bases and J by 0 bases, with 9 bases between. Per the germline V gene, CDR1 is WNHNN and CDR2 is SYGVQD (reference sequence). CDR3 nucleotide sequence: TGCGCCAGCAGTGACAGGGGTGACTCCTACGAGCAGTACTTC. Its protein is CASSDRGDSYEQYF.

This clone was observed once. V gene TRBV9 combines with J gene TRBJ2-1; 7 positions match TRBD1. V shed 3 bases and J 0 bases; nucleotides not matched to a gene: 3. Germline V gives CDR1 SGDLS, CDR2 YYNGEE. The CDR3 consists of 15 residues. CDR3: CASSAGTDSYNEQFF. The DNA of the CDR3 is TGTGCCAGCAGCGCCGGGACAGACTCCTACAATGAGCAGTTCTTC.

The chain joins TRBV5-1 to TRBJ2-5, with 9 nucleotides matching TRBD1. The end of the DNA fits TRBJ2-7 better, so the J call may be wrong. CDR3 length equals 15 residues. Per the germline V gene, CDR1 is SGHRS and CDR2 is YFSETQ. CDR3 protein: CASSLNPDRGREQYF. CDR3 DNA sequence: TGCGCCAGCAGCTTGAATCCGGACAGGGGACGCGAGCAGTACTTC.

The rearrangement links TRBV5-1 to TRBJ2-1, with a weak D call TRBD1 (6 bases). Germline V CDR1 and CDR2: SGHRS, YFSETQ. Trimming cost V 2 bases and J 4 bases, with 10 bases left between them. The CDR3 loop spans 14 amino acids. For the CDR3, the DNA is TGCGCCAGCAGCTTCCGGGACACATACAATGAGCAGTTCTTC. Translated: CASSFRDTYNEQFF.

The rearrangement uses TRBV5-1 and TRBJ1-2, with 8 bases identical to TRBD1. V dropped 4 bases and J dropped 4; count of bases not matched to a gene: 6. CDR3 length: 14 residues. Germline assignment: CDR1 SGHRS and CDR2 YFSETQ. The CDR3 loop reads CASSAQGAGYGYTF. CDR3 DNA: TGCGCCAGCAGCGCCCAGGGGGCGGGCTATGGCTACACCTTC.

The gene calls are TRBV12-5 and TRBJ2-1; D is unclear. Per germline, CDR1 LGHNT and CDR2 FRNRAP. V lost 2 bases and J 10 bases, leaving 15 bases between the germline ends. This CDR3 spans 14 amino acids. DNA of the CDR3: TGTGCTAGTGGTTTGAATCCATTGGTAGAGGAGCAGTTCTTC. As protein: CASGLNPLVEEQFF. Full variable domain (outside the CDR3, taken from reference TRBV12-5 and TRBJ2-1): DARVTQTPRHKVTEMGQEVTMRCQPILGHNTVFWYRQTMMQGLELLAYFRNRAPLDDSGMPKDRFSAEMPDATLATLKIQPSEPRDSAVYFCASGLNPLVEEQFFGPGTRLTVL.

This clone appeared a few times. The rearrangement joins TRBV19 to TRBJ2-1; possible D gene TRBD2, 7 bases. Germline values: CDR1 LNHDA, CDR2 SQIVND (reference sequence). V was clipped by 6 bases and J by 9 bases, with 18 bases between them. This CDR3 region has 14 residues. The CDR3, as DNA: TGTGCCAGTAGCCAGACAACAGGGAGGGCTGAGCAGTTCTTC. It translates to CASSQTTGRAEQFF.

The chain uses TRBV6-6 and TRBJ2-3; D uncertain. Germline CDR1 MNHNY, CDR2 SVGAGI (reference sequence). V was trimmed by 7 bases and J by 5 bases, leaving 7 bases between them. The CDR3 consists of 11 residues. In DNA form, the CDR3 reads TGTGCCAGCAACTCTAGAGATACGCAGTATTTT. Its protein product is CASNSRDTQYF.

The V call is TRBV7-6, the J call TRBJ2-2, with 8 bases fitting TRBD1. This CDR3 comprises 14 residues. Germline-derived CDR1 and CDR2 are SGHVS and FNYEAQ. Germline trimming cut 5 bases from V and 7 bases from J; bases unmatched to any gene: 6. The CDR3 DNA is TGTGCCAGCAGCACCAGGGGGCAGGGCGGGGAGCTGTTTTTT. Translation gives CASSTRGQGGELFF.

The rearrangement joins TRBV5-1 to TRBJ1-2; TRBD1 matches at 9 bases. The V segment lost 2 bases and the J segment 8 bases; nucleotides outside the gene matches: 4. The length of the CDR3 is 13 residues. Germline V gene lookup returns CDR1 SGHRS and CDR2 YFSETQ. CDR3 DNA sequence: TGCGCCAGCAGCTTACAGGGGGCGGACGGCTACACCTTC. It yields the protein CASSLQGADGYTF.

The genes are TRBV5-1 and TRBJ2-1; a weak D match, TRBD2 (6 bases). Trimming pared 0 bases from V and 3 bases from J, leaving 16 bases between. The CDR3 covers 17 residues. CDR1 SGHRS and CDR2 YFSETQ come from the germline V gene. CDR3 nucleotides: TGCGCCAGCAGCTTGGATCAGGACGGGAGTAGCTACAATGAGCAGTTCTTC. Translation: CASSLDQDGSSYNEQFF.

The chain uses TRBV19 and TRBJ2-4; 7 nucleotides agree with TRBD2. Germline V gene sequence: CDR1 LNHDA, CDR2 SQIVND (reference sequence). CDR3 length: 15 residues. The V segment lost 1 base and the J segment 0 bases; nucleotides outside the gene matches: 0. CDR3 DNA sequence: TGTGCCAGTAGTATAGGGGGGGGAGCCAAAAACATTCAGTACTTC. Amino acids: CASSIGGGAKNIQYF.

This chain links TRBV5-1 with TRBJ2-1, with no clear D. The germline V and J ends were trimmed by 2 bases and 9 bases, with 9 bases remaining between them. Per the germline V gene, CDR1 is SGHRS and CDR2 is YFSETQ. This CDR3 comprises 12 residues. The CDR3 DNA reads as TGCGCCAGCAGCTTACCTAGTGCTGAGCAGTTCTTC. It codes for CASSLPSAEQFF.

The V call is TRBV6-1, the J call TRBJ1-2; TRBD1 aligns across 9 bases. Germline V gives CDR1 MNHNS, CDR2 SASEGT. The CDR3 is 14 residues long. V gave up 5 bases and J gave up 2 bases; unmatched junction bases: 3. CDR3 DNA sequence: TGTGCCAGCAGTCGGACAGGGGCAAACTATGGCTACACCTTC. It encodes CASSRTGANYGYTF.

This rearrangement joins TRBV7-6 to TRBJ2-1, with 12 bases matching TRBD2. Germline V gene lookup returns CDR1 SGHVS and CDR2 FNYEAQ. The length of the CDR3 is 15 residues. The junction had 7 bases not matched to a gene; V was cut back by 5 bases and J by 8 bases. Written as DNA, the CDR3 is TGTGCCAGCAGCCGCCGACTAGCGGGAGTGGATGAGCAGTTCTTC. Its translation is CASSRRLAGVDEQFF. Based on the CDR3 plus reference TRBV7-6 and TRBJ2-1, the full variable domain is GAGVSQSPRYKVTKRGQDVALRCDPISGHVSLYWYRQALGQGPEFLTYFNYEAQQDKSGLPNDRFSAERPEGSISTLTIQRTEQRDSAMYRCASSRRLAGVDEQFFGPGTRLTVL.

The chain joins TRBV9 to TRBJ2-1; possibly TRBD2 for D (6 bases). V was cut by 0 bases and J by 3 bases, with 10 bases left in between. Germline V gene data show CDR1 as SGDLS and CDR2 as YYNGEE. This CDR3 comprises 15 residues. The CDR3 bases are TGTGCCAGCAGCGTAGTTGCGGACTACTACAATGAGCAGTTCTTC. Protein: CASSVVADYYNEQFF.

The rearrangement links TRBV10-3 to TRBJ2-3; 7 nucleotides line up with TRBD2. This CDR3 has 15 residues. With V trimmed by 7 bases and J by 5 bases, 12 bases remained unmatched. Germline CDR1 ENHRY, CDR2 SYGVKD. In nucleotides, the CDR3 is TGTGCCATCAAAGCTAGCGGCCCCTCGGGAGATACGCAGTATTTT. Translating gives CAIKASGPSGDTQYF.

The CDR3 bases are TGTGCCAGCTCACCACCGAACAGGGGGCGGAACTATGGCTACACCTTC. Its protein product is CASSPPNRGRNYGYTF. The rearrangement links TRBV18 to TRBJ1-2, with 9 bases lining up with TRBD1. Germline V gene sequence: CDR1 KGHSH, CDR2 LQKENI. V gave up 0 bases and J gave up 2 bases; unmatched junction bases: 4. This CDR3 is built from 16 residues.

This rearrangement joins TRBV18 to TRBJ1-2; a weak D match, TRBD1 (6 bases). V was trimmed by 2 bases and J by 4 bases, leaving 8 bases between them. Germline V gives CDR1 KGHSH, CDR2 LQKENI. The CDR3 sequence is 13 residues long. CDR3 amino acids: CASSPTGFYGYTF. In DNA, the CDR3 is TGTGCCAGCTCACCAACAGGGTTCTATGGCTACACCTTC.

The chain uses TRBV6-5 and TRBJ2-1; 9 bases agree with TRBD1. The CDR3 totals 15 residues. V shed 3 bases and J 4 bases; nucleotides not matched to a gene: 4. In germline, CDR1 is MNHEY, CDR2 SVGAGI. The CDR3 DNA reads TGTGCCAGCAGTTATGGGACAGGGAAGTACAATGAGCAGTTCTTC. This gives the protein CASSYGTGKYNEQFF.

This rearrangement joins TRBV2 to TRBJ2-5; 8 bases are shared with TRBD2. Trimming at V came to 2 bases and at J to 3 bases, leaving 5 bases not matched to a gene. The germline gives CDR1 SNHLY, CDR2 FYNNEI. The length of the CDR3 is 15 residues. The CDR3, as DNA: TGTGCCAGCAGTGAAATGGTAGCGGGAAAAGAGACCCAGTACTTC. Translating it yields CASSEMVAGKETQYF.

The chain carries TRBV7-9 and TRBJ1-1; TRBD1 aligns across 10 bases. V lost 5 bases to trimming and J lost 3 bases; unmatched junction nucleotides: 3. This CDR3 comprises 14 residues. Germline V gene lookup returns CDR1 SEHNR and CDR2 FQNEAQ (reference sequence). The CDR3 spells CASSPDRGDTEAFF. The DNA for the CDR3 is TGTGCCAGCAGCCCGGACAGGGGGGACACTGAAGCTTTCTTT.

This rearrangement joins TRBV30 to TRBJ2-1; 11 bases line up with TRBD1. Germline values: CDR1 GTSNPN, CDR2 SVGIG (reference sequence). The CDR3 sequence is 15 residues long. Unmatched junction bases numbered 6, after V lost 1 base and J lost 7 bases. The CDR3 loop is CAWSGPGTGGNEQFF. CDR3 in DNA: TGTGCCTGGAGTGGGCCCGGGACAGGGGGGAATGAGCAGTTCTTC.

The chain uses TRBV4-2 and TRBJ2-1, with a possible D match to TRBD2 (6 bases). The CDR3 is 16 residues long. The germline CDR1 and CDR2 sequences are LGHNA and YNFKEQ. V gave up 0 bases and J gave up 7 bases, with 16 bases separating them. The CDR3 region has the DNA TGTGCCAGCAGCCAAGATCTGGCTAGCGAAGGGAATGAGCAGTTCTTC. Amino acid sequence: CASSQDLASEGNEQFF.

The V gene is TRBV2, the J gene TRBJ2-2; the match to TRBD2 covers 9 bases. The CDR3 consists of 16 residues. The germline V gene has CDR1 SNHLY and CDR2 FYNNEI. V lost 1 base to trimming and J lost 6 bases; unmatched junction nucleotides: 6. The CDR3 nucleotides are TGTGCCAGCAGTGAAGTCGGTAGCGGGAGTGCCGGGGAGCTGTTTTTT. It yields the protein CASSEVGSGSAGELFF.

The chain combines TRBV7-6 with TRBJ2-7, with 7 bases lining up with TRBD1. From germline, CDR1 is SGHVS and CDR2 FNYEAQ. The ends lost 5 bases at V and 4 bases at J; junction bases unmatched: 11. CDR3 length: 15 residues. CDR3 nucleotides: TGTGCCAGCAGCGCGCAACAGGGGTTGTTTTACGAGCAGTACTTC. This codes for CASSAQQGLFYEQYF.

The genes are TRBV9 and TRBJ2-7; D call uncertain. Per germline, CDR1 SGDLS and CDR2 YYNGEE. V was pared by 1 base and J by 2 bases, with 7 bases between. The CDR3 extends over 13 amino acids. CDR3 region: CASSVHGTYEQYF. The CDR3, as DNA: TGTGCCAGCAGCGTACACGGTACCTACGAGCAGTACTTC.

The chain employs TRBV5-1 and TRBJ2-3; 7 bases are shared with TRBD1. Germline trimming cut 2 bases from V and 0 bases from J; bases unmatched to any gene: 6. Looked up from germline, CDR1 is SGHRS and CDR2 is YFSETQ. This CDR3 is 16 amino acids long. The CDR3 is CASSLGQVSSTDTQYF. For the CDR3, the DNA is TGCGCCAGCAGCTTAGGACAGGTTTCTAGCACAGATACGCAGTATTTT.